This TCR beta chain was recovered during a study of T cell repertoires in cytomegalovirus infection. At the level of the study: Both recently identified HLA-C-restricted and well-studied HLA-B-restricted CMV epitopes were used in the study. In public TCR beta signatures, there were indications of both CMV infection and matching HLA type.

As concerns this clonotype: What it binds is unknown.

TCRdb called the reads again in MiXCR, with one record for every CDR3 protein. The sample includes 650,000 to 850,000 distinct CDR3 sequences, about 28% of them seen just once. The CDR3 length is 16 residues. Trimming pared 0 bases from V and 0 bases from J, leaving 12 bases between. The germline V gene has CDR1 DFQATT and CDR2 SNEGSKA (reference sequence). Findings and caveats of the study: Ex vivo, HLA-C-restricted CMV-specific TCR beta clonotypes prevailed over the rest of the response. Cumulative public TCR beta family frequency identified CMV carriers with the relevant HLA.

This sample comprised cultured CD8+ T cells from PBMCs, obtained from culture after CMV antigen stimulation. This TCR was recovered from a human donor in good health (CMV status not recorded). Some clones in this sample may be carry-over from other donors' samples. The V and J genes are TRBV20-1 and TRBJ2-1; D not certain. The CDR3 DNA follows: TGCAGTGCTAGAGATATCGCAGGAGTCTCCTACAATGAGCAGTTCTTC. Protein product: CSARDIAGVSYNEQFF.